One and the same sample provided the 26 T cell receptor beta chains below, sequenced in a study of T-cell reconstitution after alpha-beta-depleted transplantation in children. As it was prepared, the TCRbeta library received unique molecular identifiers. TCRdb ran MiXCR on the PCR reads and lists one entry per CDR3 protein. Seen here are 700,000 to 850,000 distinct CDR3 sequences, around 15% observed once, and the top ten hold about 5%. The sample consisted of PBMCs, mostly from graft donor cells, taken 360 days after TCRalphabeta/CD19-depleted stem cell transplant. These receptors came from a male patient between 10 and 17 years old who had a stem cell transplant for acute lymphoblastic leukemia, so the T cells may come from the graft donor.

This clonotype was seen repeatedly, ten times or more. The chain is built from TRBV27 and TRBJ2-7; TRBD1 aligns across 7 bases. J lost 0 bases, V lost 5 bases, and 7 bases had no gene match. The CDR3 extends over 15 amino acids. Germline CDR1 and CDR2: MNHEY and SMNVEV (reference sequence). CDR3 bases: TGTGCCAGCAGTCTGAGGGACAGACTCTCCTACGAGCAGTACTTC. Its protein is CASSLRDRLSYEQYF.

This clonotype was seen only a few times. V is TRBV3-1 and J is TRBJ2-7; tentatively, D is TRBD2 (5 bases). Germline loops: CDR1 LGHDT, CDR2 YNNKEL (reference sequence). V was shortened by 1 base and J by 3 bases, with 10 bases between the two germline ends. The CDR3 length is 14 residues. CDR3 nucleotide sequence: TGTGCCAGCAGCCAAGGTTCCGGAGGCTACGAGCAGTACTTC. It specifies CASSQGSGGYEQYF.

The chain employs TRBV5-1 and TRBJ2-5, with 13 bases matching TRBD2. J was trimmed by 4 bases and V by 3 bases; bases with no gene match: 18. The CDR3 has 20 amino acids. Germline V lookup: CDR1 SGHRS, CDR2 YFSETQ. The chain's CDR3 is CASSSLEATSGRAQGETQYF. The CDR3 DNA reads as TGCGCCAGCAGCTCTTTGGAGGCTACTAGCGGGAGGGCCCAGGGAGAGACCCAGTACTTC.

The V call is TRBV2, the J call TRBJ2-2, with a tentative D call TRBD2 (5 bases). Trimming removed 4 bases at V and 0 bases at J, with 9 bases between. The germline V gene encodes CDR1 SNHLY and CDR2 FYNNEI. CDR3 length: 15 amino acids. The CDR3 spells CASSGERANTGELFF. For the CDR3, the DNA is TGTGCCAGCAGTGGGGAGAGAGCGAACACCGGGGAGCTGTTTTTT.

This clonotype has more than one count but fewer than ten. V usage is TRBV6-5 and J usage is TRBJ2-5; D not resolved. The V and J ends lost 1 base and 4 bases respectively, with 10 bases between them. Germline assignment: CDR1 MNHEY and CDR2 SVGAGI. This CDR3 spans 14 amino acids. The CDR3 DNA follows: TGTGCCAGCAGTTACTGGGATCGAGGAGAGACCCAGTACTTC. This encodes CASSYWDRGETQYF.

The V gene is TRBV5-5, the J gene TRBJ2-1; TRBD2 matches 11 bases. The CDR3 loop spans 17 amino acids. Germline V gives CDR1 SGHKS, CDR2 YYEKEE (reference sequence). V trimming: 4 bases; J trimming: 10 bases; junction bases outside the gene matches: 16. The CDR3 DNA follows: TGTGCCAGCAGCCCAAGGCCGGGACTAGCGGAGCTTGGGGAGCAGTTCTTC. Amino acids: CASSPRPGLAELGEQFF.

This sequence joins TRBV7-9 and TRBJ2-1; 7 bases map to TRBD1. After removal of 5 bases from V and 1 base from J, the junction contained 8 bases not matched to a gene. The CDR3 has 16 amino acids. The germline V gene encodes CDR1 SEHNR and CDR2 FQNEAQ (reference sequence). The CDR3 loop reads CASSRGRGHSYNEQFF. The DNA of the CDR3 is TGTGCCAGCAGCCGCGGTAGGGGGCATTCCTACAATGAGCAGTTCTTC.

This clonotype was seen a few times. The CDR3 DNA reads TGCAGTGCTAGAGGATGGATCGCCTACGAGCAGTACTTC. Its protein is CSARGWIAYEQYF. The chain couples TRBV20-1 to TRBJ2-7, with D uncertain. The CDR3 has 13 residues. Germline loops: CDR1 DFQATT, CDR2 SNEGSKA (reference sequence). Trimming took off 1 base at V and 2 bases at J, with 9 bases between the two ends.

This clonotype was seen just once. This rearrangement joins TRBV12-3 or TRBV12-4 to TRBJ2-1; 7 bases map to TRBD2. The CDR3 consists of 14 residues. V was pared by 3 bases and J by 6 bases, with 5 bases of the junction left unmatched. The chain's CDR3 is CASSFELALNEQFF. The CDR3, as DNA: TGTGCCAGCAGTTTTGAACTAGCGCTCAATGAGCAGTTCTTC.

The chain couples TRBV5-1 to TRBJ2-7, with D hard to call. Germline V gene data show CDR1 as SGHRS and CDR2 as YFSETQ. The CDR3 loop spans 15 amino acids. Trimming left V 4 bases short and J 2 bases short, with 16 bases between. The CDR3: CASSPKKGGPYEQYF. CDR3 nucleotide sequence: TGCGCCAGCAGCCCAAAAAAGGGCGGTCCCTACGAGCAGTACTTC.

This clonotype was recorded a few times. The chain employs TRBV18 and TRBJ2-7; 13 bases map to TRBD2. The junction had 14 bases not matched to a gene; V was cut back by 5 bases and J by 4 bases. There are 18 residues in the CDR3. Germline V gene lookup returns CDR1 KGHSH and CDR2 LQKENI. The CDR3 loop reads CASSSRVRTSGSRYEQYF. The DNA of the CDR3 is TGTGCCAGCTCAAGTAGGGTTCGGACTAGCGGGAGTCGTTACGAGCAGTACTTC.

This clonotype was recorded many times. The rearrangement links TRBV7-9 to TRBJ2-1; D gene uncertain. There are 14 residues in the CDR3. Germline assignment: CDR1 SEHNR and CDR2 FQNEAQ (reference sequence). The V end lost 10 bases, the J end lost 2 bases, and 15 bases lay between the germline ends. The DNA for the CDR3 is TGTGCCACCACGCTAGGGCCTCCCTACAATGAGCAGTTCTTC. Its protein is CATTLGPPYNEQFF.

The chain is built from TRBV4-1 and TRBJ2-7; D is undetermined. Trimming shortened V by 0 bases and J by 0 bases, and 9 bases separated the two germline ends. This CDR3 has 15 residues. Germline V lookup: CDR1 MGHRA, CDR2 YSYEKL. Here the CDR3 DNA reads TGCGCCAGCAGCCAAGACTTGCAGCCCTCCTACGAGCAGTACTTC. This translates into CASSQDLQPSYEQYF.

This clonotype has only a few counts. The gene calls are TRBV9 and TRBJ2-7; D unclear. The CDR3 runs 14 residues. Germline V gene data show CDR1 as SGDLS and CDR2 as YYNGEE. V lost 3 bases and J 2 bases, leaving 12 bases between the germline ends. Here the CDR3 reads CASSAFFGTYEQYF. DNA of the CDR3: TGTGCCAGCAGCGCCTTTTTCGGAACCTACGAGCAGTACTTC.

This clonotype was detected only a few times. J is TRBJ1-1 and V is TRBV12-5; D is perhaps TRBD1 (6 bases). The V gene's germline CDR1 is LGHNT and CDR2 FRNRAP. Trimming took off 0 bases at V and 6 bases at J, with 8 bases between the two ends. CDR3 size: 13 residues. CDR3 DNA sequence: TGTGCTAGTGGTTTGGTAGCAGGGGCTGAAGCTTTCTTT. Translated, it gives CASGLVAGAEAFF.

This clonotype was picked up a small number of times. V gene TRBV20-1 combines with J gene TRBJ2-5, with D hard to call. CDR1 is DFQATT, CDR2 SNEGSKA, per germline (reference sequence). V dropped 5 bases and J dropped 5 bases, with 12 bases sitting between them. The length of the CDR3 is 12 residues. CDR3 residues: CSAVDGRETQYF. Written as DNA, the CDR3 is TGCAGTGCTGTAGATGGCCGGGAGACCCAGTACTTC.

The chain's CDR3 is CATSDMRRDLSSLNTGELFF. The CDR3 region has the DNA TGTGCCACCAGTGATATGAGGCGGGATCTCTCGAGCCTGAACACCGGGGAGCTGTTTTTT. This chain joins TRBV24-1 and TRBJ2-2, with D possibly matching TRBD2 (6 bases). Germline V lookup: CDR1 KGHDR, CDR2 SFDVKD. Between the trimmed V and J ends, which lost 3 bases and 1 base, there was a span of 23 bases. The CDR3 is 20 residues long.

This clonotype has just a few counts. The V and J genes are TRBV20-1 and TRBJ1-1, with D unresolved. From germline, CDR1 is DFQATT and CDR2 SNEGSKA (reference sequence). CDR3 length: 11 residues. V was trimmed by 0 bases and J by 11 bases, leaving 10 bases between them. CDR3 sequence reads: CSARDGVRAFF. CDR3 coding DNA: TGCAGTGCTAGAGATGGGGTTCGGGCTTTCTTT.

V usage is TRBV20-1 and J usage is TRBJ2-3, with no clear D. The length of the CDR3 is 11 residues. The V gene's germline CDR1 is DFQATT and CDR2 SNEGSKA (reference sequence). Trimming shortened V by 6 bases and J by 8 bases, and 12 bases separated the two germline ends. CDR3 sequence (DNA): TGCAGTGCGCGACATGTACTTACGCAGTATTTT. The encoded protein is CSARHVLTQYF.

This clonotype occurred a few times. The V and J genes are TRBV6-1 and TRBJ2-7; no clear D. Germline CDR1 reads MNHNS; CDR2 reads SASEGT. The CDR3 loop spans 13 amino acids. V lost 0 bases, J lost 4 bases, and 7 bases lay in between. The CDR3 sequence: CASSEATVYEQYF. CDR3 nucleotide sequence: TGTGCCAGCAGTGAAGCCACAGTTTACGAGCAGTACTTC.

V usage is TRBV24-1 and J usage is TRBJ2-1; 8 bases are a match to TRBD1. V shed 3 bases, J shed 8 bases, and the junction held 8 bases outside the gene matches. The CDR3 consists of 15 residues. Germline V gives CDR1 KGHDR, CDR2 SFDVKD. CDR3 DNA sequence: TGTGCCACCAGTGATGCCGCGTCACAGGGGGATGAGCAGTTCTTC. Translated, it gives CATSDAASQGDEQFF.

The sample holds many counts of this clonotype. The CDR3 here is CASSCPFCRPPDNNEQFF. The DNA of the CDR3 is TGTGCCAGCAGTTGTCCCTTTTGCCGGCCCCCTGATAACAATGAGCAGTTCTTC. The chain combines TRBV12-3 or TRBV12-4 with TRBJ2-1; D is undetermined. Trimming removed 4 bases from V and 5 bases from J, with 24 bases in between. The CDR3 totals 18 residues.

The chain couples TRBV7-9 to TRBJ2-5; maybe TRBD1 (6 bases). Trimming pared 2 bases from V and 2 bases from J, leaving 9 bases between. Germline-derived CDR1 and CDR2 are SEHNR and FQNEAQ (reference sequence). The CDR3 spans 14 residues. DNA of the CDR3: TGTGCCAGCAGCTTACCGAGGGGGCAAGAGACCCAGTACTTC. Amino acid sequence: CASSLPRGQETQYF.

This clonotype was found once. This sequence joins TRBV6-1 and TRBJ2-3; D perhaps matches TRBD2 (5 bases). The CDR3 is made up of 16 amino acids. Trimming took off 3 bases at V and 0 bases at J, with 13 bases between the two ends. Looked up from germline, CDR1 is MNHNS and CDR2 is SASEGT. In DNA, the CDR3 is TGTGCCAGCAGTGACACCGGGATCCCTAGCACAGATACGCAGTATTTT. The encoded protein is CASSDTGIPSTDTQYF.

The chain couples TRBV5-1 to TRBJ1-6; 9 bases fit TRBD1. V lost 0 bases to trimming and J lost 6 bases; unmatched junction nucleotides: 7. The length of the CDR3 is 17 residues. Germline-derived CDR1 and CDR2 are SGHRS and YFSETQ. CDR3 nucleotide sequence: TGCGCCAGCAGCTTGGAGGTCGACAGGGGGATTAATTCACCCCTCCACTTT. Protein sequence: CASSLEVDRGINSPLHF.

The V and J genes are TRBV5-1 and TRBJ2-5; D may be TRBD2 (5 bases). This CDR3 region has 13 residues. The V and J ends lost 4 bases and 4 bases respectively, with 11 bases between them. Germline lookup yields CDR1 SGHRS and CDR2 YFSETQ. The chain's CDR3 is CASSLGLSETQYF. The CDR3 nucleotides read TGCGCCAGCAGCCTCGGACTGTCAGAGACCCAGTACTTC.